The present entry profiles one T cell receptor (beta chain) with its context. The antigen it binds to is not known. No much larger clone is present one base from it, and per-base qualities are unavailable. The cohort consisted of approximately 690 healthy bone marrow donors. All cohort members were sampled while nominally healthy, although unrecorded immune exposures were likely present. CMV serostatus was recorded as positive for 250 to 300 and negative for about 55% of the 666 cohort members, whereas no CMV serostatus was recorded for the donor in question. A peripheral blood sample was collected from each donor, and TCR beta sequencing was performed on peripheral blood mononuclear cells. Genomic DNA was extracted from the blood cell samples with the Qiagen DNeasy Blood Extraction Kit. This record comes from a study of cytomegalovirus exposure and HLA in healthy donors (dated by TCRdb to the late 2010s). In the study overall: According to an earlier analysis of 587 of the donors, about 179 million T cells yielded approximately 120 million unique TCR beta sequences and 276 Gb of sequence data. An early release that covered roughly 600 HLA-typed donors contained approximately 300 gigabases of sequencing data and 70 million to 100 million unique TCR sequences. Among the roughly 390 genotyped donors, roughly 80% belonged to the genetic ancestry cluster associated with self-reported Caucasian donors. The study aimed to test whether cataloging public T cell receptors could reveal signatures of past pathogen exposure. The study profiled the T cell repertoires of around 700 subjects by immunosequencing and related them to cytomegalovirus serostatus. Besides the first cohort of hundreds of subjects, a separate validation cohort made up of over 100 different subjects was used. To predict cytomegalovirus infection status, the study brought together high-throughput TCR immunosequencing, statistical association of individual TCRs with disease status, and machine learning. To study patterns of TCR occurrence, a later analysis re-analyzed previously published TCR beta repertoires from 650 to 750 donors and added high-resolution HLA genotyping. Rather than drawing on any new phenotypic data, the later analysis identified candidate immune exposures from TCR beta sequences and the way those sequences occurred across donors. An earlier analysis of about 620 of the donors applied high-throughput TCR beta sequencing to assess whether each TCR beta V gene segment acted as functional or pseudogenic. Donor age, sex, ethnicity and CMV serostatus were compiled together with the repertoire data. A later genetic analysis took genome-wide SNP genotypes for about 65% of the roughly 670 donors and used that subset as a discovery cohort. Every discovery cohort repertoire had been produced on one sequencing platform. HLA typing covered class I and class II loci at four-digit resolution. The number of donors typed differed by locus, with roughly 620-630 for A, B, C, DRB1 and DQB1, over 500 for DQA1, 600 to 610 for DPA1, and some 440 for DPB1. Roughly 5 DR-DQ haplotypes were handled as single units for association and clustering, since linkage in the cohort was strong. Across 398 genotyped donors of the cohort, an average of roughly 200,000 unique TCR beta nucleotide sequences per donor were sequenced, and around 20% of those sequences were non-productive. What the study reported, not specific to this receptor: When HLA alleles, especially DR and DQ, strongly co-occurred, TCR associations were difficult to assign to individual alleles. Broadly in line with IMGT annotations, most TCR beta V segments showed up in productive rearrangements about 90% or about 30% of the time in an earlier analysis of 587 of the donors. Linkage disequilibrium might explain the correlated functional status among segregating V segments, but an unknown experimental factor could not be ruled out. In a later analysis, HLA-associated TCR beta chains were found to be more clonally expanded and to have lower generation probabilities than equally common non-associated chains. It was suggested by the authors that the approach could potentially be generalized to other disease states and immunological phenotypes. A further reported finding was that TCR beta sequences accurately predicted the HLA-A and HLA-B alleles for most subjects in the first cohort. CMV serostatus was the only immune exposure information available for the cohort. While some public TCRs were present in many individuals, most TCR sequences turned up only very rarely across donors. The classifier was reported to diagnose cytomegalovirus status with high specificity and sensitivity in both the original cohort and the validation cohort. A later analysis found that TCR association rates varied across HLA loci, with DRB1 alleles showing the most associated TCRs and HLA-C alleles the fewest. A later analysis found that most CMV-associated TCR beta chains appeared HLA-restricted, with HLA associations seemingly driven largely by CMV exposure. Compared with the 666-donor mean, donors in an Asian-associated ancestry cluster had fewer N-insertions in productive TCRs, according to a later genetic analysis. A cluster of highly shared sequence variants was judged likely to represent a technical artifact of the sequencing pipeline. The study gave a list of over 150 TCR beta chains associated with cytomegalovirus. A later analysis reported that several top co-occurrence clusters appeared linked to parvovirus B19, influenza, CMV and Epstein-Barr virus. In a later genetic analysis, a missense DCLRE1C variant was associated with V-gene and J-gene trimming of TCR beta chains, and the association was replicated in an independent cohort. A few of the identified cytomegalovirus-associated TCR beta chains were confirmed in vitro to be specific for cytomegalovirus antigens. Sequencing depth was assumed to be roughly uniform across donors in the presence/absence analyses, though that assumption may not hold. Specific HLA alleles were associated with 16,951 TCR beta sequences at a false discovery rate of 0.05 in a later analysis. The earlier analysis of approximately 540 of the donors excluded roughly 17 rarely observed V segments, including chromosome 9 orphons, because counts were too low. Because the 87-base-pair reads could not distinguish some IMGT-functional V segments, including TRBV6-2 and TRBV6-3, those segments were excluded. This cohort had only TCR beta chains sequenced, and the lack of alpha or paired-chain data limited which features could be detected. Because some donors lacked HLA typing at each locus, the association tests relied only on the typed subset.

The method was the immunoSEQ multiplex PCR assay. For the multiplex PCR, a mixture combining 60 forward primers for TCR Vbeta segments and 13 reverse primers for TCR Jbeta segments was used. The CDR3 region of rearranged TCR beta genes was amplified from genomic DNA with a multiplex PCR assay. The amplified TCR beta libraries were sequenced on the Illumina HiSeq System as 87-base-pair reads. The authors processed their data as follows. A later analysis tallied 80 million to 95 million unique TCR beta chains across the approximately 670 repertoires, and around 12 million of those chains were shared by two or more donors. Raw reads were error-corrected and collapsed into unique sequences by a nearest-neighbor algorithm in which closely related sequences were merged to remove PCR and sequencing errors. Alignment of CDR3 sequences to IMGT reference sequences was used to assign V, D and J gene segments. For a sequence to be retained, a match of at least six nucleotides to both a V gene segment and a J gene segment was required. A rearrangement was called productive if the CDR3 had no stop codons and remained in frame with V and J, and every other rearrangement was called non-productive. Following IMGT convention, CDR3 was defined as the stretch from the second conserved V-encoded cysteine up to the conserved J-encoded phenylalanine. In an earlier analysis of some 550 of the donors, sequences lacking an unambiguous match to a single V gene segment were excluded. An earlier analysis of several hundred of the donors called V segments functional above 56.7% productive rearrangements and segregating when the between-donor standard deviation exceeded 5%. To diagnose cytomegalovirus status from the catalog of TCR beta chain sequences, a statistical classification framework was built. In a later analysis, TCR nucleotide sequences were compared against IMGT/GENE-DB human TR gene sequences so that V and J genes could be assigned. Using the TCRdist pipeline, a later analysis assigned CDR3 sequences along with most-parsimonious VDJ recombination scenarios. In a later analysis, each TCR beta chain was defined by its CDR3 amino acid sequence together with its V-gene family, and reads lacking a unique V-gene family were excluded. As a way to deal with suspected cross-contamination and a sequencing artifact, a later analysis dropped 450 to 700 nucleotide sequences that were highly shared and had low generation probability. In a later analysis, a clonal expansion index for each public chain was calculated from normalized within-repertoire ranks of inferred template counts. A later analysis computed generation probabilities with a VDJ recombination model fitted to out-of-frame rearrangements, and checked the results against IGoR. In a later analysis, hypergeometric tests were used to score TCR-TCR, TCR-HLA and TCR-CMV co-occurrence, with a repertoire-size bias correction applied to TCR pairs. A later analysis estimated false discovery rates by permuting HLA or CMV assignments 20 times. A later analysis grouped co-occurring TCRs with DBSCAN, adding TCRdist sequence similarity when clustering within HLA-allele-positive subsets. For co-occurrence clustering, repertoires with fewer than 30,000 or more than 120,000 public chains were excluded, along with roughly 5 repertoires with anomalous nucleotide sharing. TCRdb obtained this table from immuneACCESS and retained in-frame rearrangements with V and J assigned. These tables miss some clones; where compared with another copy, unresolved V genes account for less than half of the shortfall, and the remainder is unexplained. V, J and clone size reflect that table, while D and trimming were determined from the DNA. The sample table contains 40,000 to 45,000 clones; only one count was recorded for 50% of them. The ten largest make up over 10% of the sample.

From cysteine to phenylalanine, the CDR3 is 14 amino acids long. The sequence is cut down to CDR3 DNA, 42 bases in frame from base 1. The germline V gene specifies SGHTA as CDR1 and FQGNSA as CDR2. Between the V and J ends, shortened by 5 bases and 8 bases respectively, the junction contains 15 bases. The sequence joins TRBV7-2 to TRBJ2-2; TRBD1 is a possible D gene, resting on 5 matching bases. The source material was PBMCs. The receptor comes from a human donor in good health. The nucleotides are TGTGCCAGCAGCCAGGACACGCGGTCGGGGGAGCTGTTTTTT. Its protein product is CASSQDTRSGELFF.